This TCR beta chain originates from a study of blood T cell repertoires in COVID-19 (dated by TCRdb to the early 2020s). For context, the study as a whole: Recovered participants in ImmuneRACE Cohort 3 were defined by two consecutive negative NP/OP PCR tests, clearance by a healthcare professional, or resolution of symptoms. Sample metadata almost always included a de-identified subject ID, COVID-19 status, age in years and sex. The samples were drawn from the first 160 participants of the ongoing ImmuneRACE study and from 1,254 subjects provided by 6 global collaborators. The material from the prospective study consisted of cDNA or gDNA derived from T cells, B-cell-depleted T cells, or PBMCs. Deeply sampled blood TCRbeta repertoires from subjects exposed to, actively infected with, or recovered from COVID-19 were included in the dataset. A freely available public database, intended as a resource for researchers studying the immune response to SARS-CoV-2, is where the repertoires were released. Where HLA class I and class II types were available, the types were taken from metadata supplied by the sample provider, not from assay-based typing. Samples from collaborators originated in the United States, Italy and Spain and spanned both the acute and convalescent phases of COVID-19.

To note about this clone: Its binding antigen is unknown. No much larger clone is present one base from it, and per-base qualities are unavailable.

Enrolling through a virtual design, the prospective study's participants ranged in age from roughly 18 to 95 years and lived across around 25 United States geographic areas. To assign participants to cohorts, the prospective study relied on clinical history that participants themselves reported in a screening survey and a study questionnaire. In the prospective study, whole blood, serum and a nasopharyngeal or oropharyngeal swab were collected from each participant by mobile phlebotomists. Over a roughly 2-month period, participants in the prospective study had the option of providing additional blood draws and questionnaires. Blood samples from the prospective study were shipped frozen or at room temperature prior to DNA extraction. Results and caveats for the whole study, not just this receptor: The amount of clinical and demographic metadata varied by source and participant and was provided uncurated.

The immunoSEQ Assay, a bias-controlled multiplex PCR, was used to amplify TCRbeta CDR3 regions from genomic DNA. In the original analysis: Nucleated cell counts per sample were estimated from amplification of reference gene primers within the assay. Sequence reads were collapsed and filtered to measure the absolute abundance of every unique TCRbeta CDR3 rearrangement. For each sample, productive Simpson clonality was calculated by taking the square root of Simpson's diversity index across productive rearrangements. TCRdb mirrors the immuneACCESS table, restricted to in-frame sequences. Some clones are absent from its copies; in checked studies, under half trace to an unresolved V gene, and the reason for the others is unknown. Clone size and the V and J calls come from that table; the DNA yielded D and trimming. A total of hundreds of thousands of clones appear in this sample, around 87% of them only once. Less than 2.5% of the sample belongs to the ten largest clones.

The sequence was collected from a man in his forties or fifties in a cohort exposed to, infected with or recovered from COVID-19 (not recorded which). The sequenced material came from PBMCs or T cells enriched from blood (not recorded which).

The CDR3 reads CASSVGGGTEQFF. The DNA is as follows: TGTGCCAGCAGCGTCGGTGGTGGGACAGAGCAGTTCTTC. The receptor chain draws on TRBV9 and TRBJ2-1, and perhaps TRBD1 as D gene, on 6 matching bases. There are 13 amino acids in the CDR3, from cysteine to phenylalanine inclusive. The DNA shown is the 39-base CDR3, in frame from base 1. V drops 2 bases and J drops 10 bases, leaving 13 bases in between. The germline V gene specifies SGDLS as CDR1 and YYNGEE as CDR2.